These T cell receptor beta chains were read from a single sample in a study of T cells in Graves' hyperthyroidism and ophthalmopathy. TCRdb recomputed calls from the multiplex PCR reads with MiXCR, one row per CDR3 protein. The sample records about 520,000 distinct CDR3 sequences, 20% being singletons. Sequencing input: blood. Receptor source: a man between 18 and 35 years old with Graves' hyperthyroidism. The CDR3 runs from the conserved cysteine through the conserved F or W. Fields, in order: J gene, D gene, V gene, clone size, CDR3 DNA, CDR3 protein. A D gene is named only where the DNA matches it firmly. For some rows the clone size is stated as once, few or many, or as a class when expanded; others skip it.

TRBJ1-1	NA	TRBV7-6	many	TGTGCCAGCAGCTTAAACCAGGGGAACACTGAAGCTTTCTTT	CASSLNQGNTEAFF
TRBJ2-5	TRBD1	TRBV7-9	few	TGTGCCAGCAGCTTAGGTCTACAGGGGGGGACCCAGTACTTC	CASSLGLQGGTQYF
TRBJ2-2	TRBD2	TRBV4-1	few	TGCGCCAGCAGCCAAGTAACTAGCGGGGGCCTGGCGAACACCGGGGAGCTGTTTTTT	CASSQVTSGGLANTGELFF
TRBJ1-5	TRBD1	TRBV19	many	TGTGCCAGTAGTCCACAGGGGGGGCTTAGCAATCAGCCCCAGCATTTT	CASSPQGGLSNQPQHF
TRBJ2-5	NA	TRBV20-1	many	TGCAGTGTCCAAGGGAGGCAAGAGACCCAGTACTTC	CSVQGRQETQYF
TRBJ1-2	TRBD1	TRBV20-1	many	TGCAGTGCTAGCCCGGGACAGGGGGCATTCTATGGCTACACCTTC	CSASPGQGAFYGYTF
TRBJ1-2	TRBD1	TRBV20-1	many	TGCAGTGCTAGTGGTATAGGGACAGAGAGAGGGAATGGCTACACCTTC	CSASGIGTERGNGYTF
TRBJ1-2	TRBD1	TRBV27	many	TGTGCCAGCAGTCCCCTTGACCCAGGGGGTGTAGGCTACACCTTC	CASSPLDPGGVGYTF
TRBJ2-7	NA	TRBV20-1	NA	TGCAGTGCTGACAGGTTGCCCTACGAGCAGTACTTC	CSADRLPYEQYF
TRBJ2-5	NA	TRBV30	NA	TGTGCCTGGAACGGGGGCCTCCAAGAGACCCAGTACTTC	CAWNGGLQETQYF
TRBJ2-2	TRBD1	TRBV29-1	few	TGCAGCGCTGGACAGGGAGGGAACACCGGGGAGCTGTTTTTT	CSAGQGGNTGELFF
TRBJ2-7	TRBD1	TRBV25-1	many	TGTGCCAGCAGTGAACCATGGGACAGGGGGACTCACGAGCAGTACTTC	CASSEPWDRGTHEQYF
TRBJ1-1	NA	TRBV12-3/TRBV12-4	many	TGTGCCAGCAGTCCGGACCCTCTAGGGGGTACTGAAGCTTTCTTT	CASSPDPLGGTEAFF
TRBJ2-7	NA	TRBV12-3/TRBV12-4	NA	TGTGCCAGCAGTCTATCCCCAGGGAAACCTCCTTCTCTATACGAGCAGTACTTC	CASSLSPGKPPSLYEQYF
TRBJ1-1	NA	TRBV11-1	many	TGTGCCAGCAGCCCGATGATACCGGGAAACCGGAACACTGAAGCTTTCTTT	CASSPMIPGNRNTEAFF
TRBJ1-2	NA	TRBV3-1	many	TGTGCCAGCAGCCGATTGCAGGAGCCCTATGGCTACACCTTC	CASSRLQEPYGYTF
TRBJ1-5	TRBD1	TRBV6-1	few	TGTGCCAGCAGTGGCCTATCCGGGACAGGGAGGAATCAGCCCCAGCATTTT	CASSGLSGTGRNQPQHF
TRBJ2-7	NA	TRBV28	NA	TGTGCCAGCAGTTTGTTCGGCAGGACTTACGAGCAGTACTTC	CASSLFGRTYEQYF
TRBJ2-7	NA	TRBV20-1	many	TGCAGTGCTAGAGGCTACCCGGGGGCGCCGGGCTCCTACGAGCAGTACTTC	CSARGYPGAPGSYEQYF
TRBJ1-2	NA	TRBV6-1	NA	TGTGCCAGCACCAGGGACTTCCAAGACACCTTC	CASTRDFQDTF
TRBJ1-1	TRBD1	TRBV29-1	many	TGCAGCGTTGCAGACAGGGAGAACACTGAAGCTTTCTTT	CSVADRENTEAFF
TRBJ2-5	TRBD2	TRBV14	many	TGTGCCAGCAGCCCTCTAGCGGGACCGGACCAAGAGACCCAGTACTTC	CASSPLAGPDQETQYF
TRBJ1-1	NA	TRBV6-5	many	TGTGCCAGCAGTTACCGGACGGCTGACGAATCTTTTGAAGCTTTCTTT	CASSYRTADESFEAFF
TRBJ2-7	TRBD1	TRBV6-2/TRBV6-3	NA	TGTGCCAGCAGTTCCCTACAGGGGGCGGCCGAGCAGTACTTC	CASSSLQGAAEQYF
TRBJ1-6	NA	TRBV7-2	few	TGTGCCAGCAGCTTAGCGGCGACAGCCTATAATTCACCCCTCCACTTT	CASSLAATAYNSPLHF
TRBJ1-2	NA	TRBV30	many	TGTGCCTGGAGTGTGGTCTATGGCTACACCTTC	CAWSVVYGYTF
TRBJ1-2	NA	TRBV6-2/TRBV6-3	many	TGTGCCAGCAGTTCCGCAGTGGGACGCCGCACCTTC	CASSSAVGRRTF
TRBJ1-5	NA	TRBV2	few	TGTGCCAGCAGCCCTTTGACAGAGAGCAATCAGCCCCAGCATTTT	CASSPLTESNQPQHF
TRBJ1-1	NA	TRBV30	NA	TGTGCCTGGAGTGTGGGGGGGCCTGGCACTGAAGCTTTCTTT	CAWSVGGPGTEAFF
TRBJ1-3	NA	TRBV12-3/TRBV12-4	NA	TGTGCCAGCACCCCAAGGGGGTCATGGTACCCAGGAAACACCATATATTTT	CASTPRGSWYPGNTIYF
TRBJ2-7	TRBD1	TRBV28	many	TGTGCCAGCAGTTCTCACCGGGACAGGGGGAACGAGCAGTACTTC	CASSSHRDRGNEQYF
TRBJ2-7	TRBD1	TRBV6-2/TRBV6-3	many	TGTGCCAGCACCGCAGGGGGCTACTACGAGCAGTACTTC	CASTAGGYYEQYF
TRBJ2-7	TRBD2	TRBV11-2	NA	TGTGCCAGCAGCCTAGTGTTGGGAGGGAAATACGAGCAGTACTTC	CASSLVLGGKYEQYF
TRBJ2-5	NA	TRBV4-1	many	TGTGCCAGCAGCCAAGACACAGAGACCCAGTACTTC	CASSQDTETQYF